The TCR beta chain described here comes from a study of blood T cell repertoires in COVID-19. In the study's own analysis: It was from reference gene primer amplification that nucleated cell counts were estimated. Only in-frame clones appear in the TCRdb table, and some are missing; sequencing was by immunoSEQ multiplex PCR. That table gives V, J and clone size, and the DNA gave D and trimming. The table includes 350,000 or so clones, about 88% detected once. Residents of 24 US areas, aged about 18 to 89 years, made up the participants. Sequenced material: PBMCs or T cells enriched from blood (not recorded which). The origin of this receptor is a young woman who had been exposed to COVID-19.

The CDR3 reads CSVTPGGADTEAFF. The CDR3 coding sequence is TGCAGCGTAACCCCGGGAGGGGCGGACACTGAAGCTTTCTTT. The J gene is TRBJ1-1, the V gene TRBV29-1; D might be TRBD1 (5 bases). Trimming took off 6 bases at V and 3 bases at J, with 17 bases between the two ends. Germline V gives CDR1 SQVTM, CDR2 ANQGSEA. The CDR3 consists of 14 residues.